Listed here is a single T cell receptor beta chain. This clone may be a read error of a much larger clone one base away. These data come from a study of T cell repertoires in cytomegalovirus infection. There are 12 residues in the CDR3. Germline CDR1 reads MGHDK; CDR2 reads SYGVNS. J gave up 3 bases and V 7 bases, and 2 bases lay outside the gene matches. TCRdb analysed the reads with MiXCR anew, one entry per CDR3 protein. The sample consists of hundreds of thousands of distinct CDR3 sequences, roughly 24% of them appearing once. This TCR was recovered from a human donor in good health (CMV status not recorded). Some clones in this sample may be carry-over from other donors' samples. Sequenced material: CD8+ T cells from PBMCs. The chain has TRBV25-1 and TRBJ1-1; 7 nucleotides agree with TRBD1. CDR3 coding DNA: TGTGCCAGCAAGCAGGGGGACACTGAAGCTTTCTTT. It yields the protein CASKQGDTEAFF. The entire variable domain, with the rest obtained from reference TRBV25-1 and TRBJ1-1, is as follows: EADIYQTPRYLVIGTGKKITLECSQTMGHDKMYWYQQDPGMELHLIHYSYGVNSTEKGDLSSESTVSRIRTEHFPLTLESARPSHTSQYLCASKQGDTEAFFGQGTRLTVV.